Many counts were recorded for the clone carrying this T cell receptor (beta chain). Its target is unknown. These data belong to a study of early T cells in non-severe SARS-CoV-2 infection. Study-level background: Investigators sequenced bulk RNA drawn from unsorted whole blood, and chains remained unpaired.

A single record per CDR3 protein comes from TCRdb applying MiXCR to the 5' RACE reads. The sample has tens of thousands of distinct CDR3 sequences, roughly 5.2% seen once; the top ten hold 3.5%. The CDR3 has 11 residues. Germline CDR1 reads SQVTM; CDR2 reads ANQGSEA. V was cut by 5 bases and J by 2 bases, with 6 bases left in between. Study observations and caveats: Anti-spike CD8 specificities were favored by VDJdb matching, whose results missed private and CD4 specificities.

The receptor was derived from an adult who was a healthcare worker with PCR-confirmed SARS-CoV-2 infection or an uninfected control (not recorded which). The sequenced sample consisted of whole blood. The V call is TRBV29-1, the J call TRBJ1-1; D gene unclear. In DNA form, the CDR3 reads TGCAGCGTTCCAGATAACACTGAAGCTTTCTTT. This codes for CSVPDNTEAFF.